This T cell receptor (beta chain) was retrieved from a study of blood T cell repertoires in COVID-19. Only in-frame clones appear in the TCRdb table, and some are missing; sequencing was by immunoSEQ multiplex PCR. The sample lists 250,000 to 300,000 clones; about 89% were seen once. This CDR3 has 15 amino acids. Germline V lookup: CDR1 ENHRY, CDR2 SYGVKD. Unmatched junction bases numbered 6, after V lost 2 bases and J lost 4 bases. This sequence joins TRBV10-3 and TRBJ1-2; TRBD1 aligns across 8 bases. The clonotype originates from a woman in her twenties or thirties with COVID-19, enrolled during active disease. Sequenced sample: peripheral blood. The chain's CDR3 is CAISEGQGISYGYTF. Written as DNA, the CDR3 is TGTGCCATCAGTGAGGGACAGGGAATATCCTATGGCTACACCTTC.